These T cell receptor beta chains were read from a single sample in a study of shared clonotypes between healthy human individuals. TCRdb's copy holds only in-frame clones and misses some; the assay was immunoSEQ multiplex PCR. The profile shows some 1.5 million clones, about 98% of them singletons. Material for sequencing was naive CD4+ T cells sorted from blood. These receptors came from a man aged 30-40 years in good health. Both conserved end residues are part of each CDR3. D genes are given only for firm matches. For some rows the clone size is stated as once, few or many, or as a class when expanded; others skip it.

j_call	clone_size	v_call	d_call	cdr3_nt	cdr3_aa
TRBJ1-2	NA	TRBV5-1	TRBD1	TGCGCCAGCAGCACAGGGACAGGGGGCTACACCTTC	CASSTGTGGYTF
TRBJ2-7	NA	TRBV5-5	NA	TGTGCCAGCAGCTTGCCCTGGGGGCCCTACGAGCAGTACTTC	CASSLPWGPYEQYF
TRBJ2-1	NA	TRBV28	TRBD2	TGTGCCAGCAGTTTAATCTGGGGGACTAGCGGGACCGTAGCGGGAGAGGATGAGCAGTTCTTC	CASSLIWGTSGTVAGEDEQFF
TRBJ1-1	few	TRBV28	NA	TGTGCCAGGGGTGAAGCTTTCTTT	CARGEAFF
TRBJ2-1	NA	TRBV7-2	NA	TGTGCCAGCAGCTTAGCCGGCCCCTACAATGAGCAGTTCTTC	CASSLAGPYNEQFF
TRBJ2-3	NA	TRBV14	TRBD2	TGTGCCAGCAGCCCCCTAGCGGGACGGGGCACAGATACGCAGTATTTT	CASSPLAGRGTDTQYF
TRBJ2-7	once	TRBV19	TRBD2	TGTGCCAGTAGTCTCCCTTCACTCGGGGCTAGCGGGAGCCCCGTATCCTACGAGCAGTACTTC	CASSLPSLGASGSPVSYEQYF
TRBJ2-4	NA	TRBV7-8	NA	TGTGCCAGCAGCTTAACGTCGCGACAGCTACTAGCCAAAAACATTCAGTACTTC	CASSLTSRQLLAKNIQYF
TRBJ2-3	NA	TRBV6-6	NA	TGTGCCAGCACCACGCCTAGAGTGGATACGCAGTATTTT	CASTTPRVDTQYF
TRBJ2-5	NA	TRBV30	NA	TGTGCCTGGACCCGTCAAGGAGATCAAGAGACCCAGTACTTC	CAWTRQGDQETQYF
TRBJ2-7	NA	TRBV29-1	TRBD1	TGCAGCGCCGGGACAGGAGGACATTACGAGCAGTACTTC	CSAGTGGHYEQYF
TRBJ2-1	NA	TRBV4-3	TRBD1	TGCGCCAGCAGCCTACAGGGGCATGGACAGGGGGTAACCGATGAGCAGTTCTTC	CASSLQGHGQGVTDEQFF
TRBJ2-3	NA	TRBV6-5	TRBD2	TGTGCCAGCAAGAAGCAGCGGGAGTTCACAGATACGCAGTATTTT	CASKKQREFTDTQYF